This T cell receptor beta chain was sequenced for a study of blood T cell repertoires in COVID-19. Method: immunoSEQ multiplex PCR; TCRdb's copy keeps in-frame clones and lacks some. Of 95,000 to 150,000 clones listed, over 65% are singletons. The CDR3 is made up of 15 amino acids. Germline assignment: CDR1 SGHDT and CDR2 YYEEEE. With 4 bases removed from V and 2 bases from J, the gap between germline ends came to 16 bases. The clonotype was recovered from a human donor with acute or convalescent COVID-19. The donor label of this sample is uncertain. This rearrangement joins TRBV5-6 to TRBJ2-7; tentatively, D is TRBD1 (6 bases). The sequencing input was peripheral blood. CDR3 in amino acids: CASSLYHRVPYEQYF. The CDR3 DNA reads as TGTGCCAGCAGCCTCTACCACAGGGTCCCCTACGAGCAGTACTTC.